A selection of T cell receptor beta chains follows, all from one sample in a study of blood T cell repertoires in COVID-19. The method was immunoSEQ multiplex PCR; TCRdb's version includes in-frame clones alone and lacks a portion of them. Of under 200,000 clones detected, approximately 86% appear once; the ten largest clones hold 0.55% to 0.6%. Sequencing was done on a sample of peripheral blood. These receptors all stem from a man between 60 and 75 years old with COVID-19, enrolled during active disease. Both conserved end residues are part of each CDR3.

>TRBJ1-1|TRBV29-1
CSTGTGGFVTEAFF
>TRBJ2-7|TRBV6-2/TRBV6-3
CASSYPSTGSYEQYF
>TRBJ2-1|TRBV27
CASSLYLTSGRAGNEQFF
>TRBJ2-3|TRBV4-3
CASSQEGTGVGDTQYF
>TRBJ1-4|TRBV28
CASRPGLSNEKLFF
>TRBJ2-1|TRBV5-6
CASSSTGYGFYNEQFF
>TRBJ1-3|TRBV9
CASSKAGSALNTIYF
>TRBJ1-1|TRBV24-1
CATRGDRGEAFF
>TRBJ1-1|TRBV30
CAWRRRGVNTEAFF
>TRBJ1-4|TRBV29-1
CSVETFATNEKLFF
>TRBJ1-5|TRBV4-1
CASSLDSYSNQPQHF
>TRBJ1-2|TRBV2
CASRPGQGKYGYTF
>TRBJ1-2|TRBV6-5
CASSYSRRWGYTF
>TRBJ1-1|TRBV6-5
CASSLGGVGNPEAFF
>TRBJ2-1|TRBV29-1
CSVTGRAGGLTYNEQFF
>TRBJ1-4|TRBV5-5
CASSLAGTPTRAGVEKLFF
>TRBJ2-1|TRBV6-2/TRBV6-3
CASNPSGGSFDEQFF
>TRBJ2-3|TRBV30
CAWARQVTTDTQYF
>TRBJ1-2|TRBV6-5
CASSSDRETDGYTF
>TRBJ2-5|TRBV18
CATGRVQETQYF
>TRBJ2-3|TRBV9
CASSVAAGTQYF
>TRBJ1-4|TRBV28
CASRATGPTNEKLFF
>TRBJ2-4|TRBV7-2
CASSLGPGVNIQYF
>TRBJ1-3|TRBV3-1/TRBV3-2
CASSGHRSSGNTIYF
>TRBJ1-2|TRBV7-2
CASSLVGTGTNYGYTF